Listed below are T cell receptor beta chains from one sample, sequenced in a study of cytomegalovirus exposure and HLA in healthy donors. This table comes from immunoSEQ multiplex PCR, and its TCRdb copy is limited to in-frame clones, with some not included. This sample's table reports 200,000 to 250,000 clones. Sequenced material: PBMCs. Source of these receptors: a woman under 40 in good health and CMV-seropositive. Both conserved end residues are part of each CDR3. Fields, in order: D gene, J gene, V gene, CDR3 protein, CDR3 DNA. D genes are given only for firm matches.

d_call: TRBD2
j_call: TRBJ2-3
v_call: TRBV10-3
cdr3_aa: CAISEGRGEVTQYF
cdr3_nt: TGTGCCATCAGTGAGGGGCGGGGGGAAGTTACGCAGTATTTT

d_call: .
j_call: TRBJ1-1
v_call: TRBV18
cdr3_aa: CASSPRGGEAFF
cdr3_nt: TGTGCCAGCTCACCACGAGGGGGTGAAGCTTTCTTT

d_call: TRBD2
j_call: TRBJ2-5
v_call: TRBV30
cdr3_aa: CAWSVGAGYQETQYF
cdr3_nt: TGTGCCTGGAGTGTTGGAGCGGGATACCAAGAGACCCAGTACTTC

d_call: TRBD1
j_call: TRBJ1-1
v_call: TRBV5-1
cdr3_aa: CASQERRDREAFF
cdr3_nt: TGCGCCAGCCAAGAACGACGGGACAGAGAAGCTTTCTTT

d_call: .
j_call: TRBJ1-5
v_call: TRBV27
cdr3_aa: CASSPSGSNQPQHF
cdr3_nt: TGTGCCAGCAGTCCCTCAGGGAGCAATCAGCCCCAGCATTTT

d_call: TRBD1
j_call: TRBJ1-4
v_call: TRBV6-1
cdr3_aa: CASRGQGVGEKLFF
cdr3_nt: TGTGCCAGCAGGGGACAGGGGGTAGGTGAAAAACTGTTTTTT

d_call: TRBD1
j_call: TRBJ1-4
v_call: TRBV7-2
cdr3_aa: CAISSLGTGGFKKLFF
cdr3_nt: TGTGCCATCAGCAGCTTAGGGACAGGGGGATTTAAAAAACTGTTTTTT

d_call: TRBD2
j_call: TRBJ2-5
v_call: TRBV7-8
cdr3_aa: CASSFRLAGAPGETQYF
cdr3_nt: TGTGCCAGCAGCTTTAGACTAGCGGGAGCCCCGGGGGAGACCCAGTACTTC

d_call: .
j_call: TRBJ2-7
v_call: TRBV2
cdr3_aa: CASSEEEGEQYF
cdr3_nt: TGTGCCAGCAGTGAAGAAGAGGGCGAGCAGTACTTC

d_call: TRBD2
j_call: TRBJ2-7
v_call: TRBV28
cdr3_aa: CASSPGGRAGGTYEQYF
cdr3_nt: TGTGCCAGCAGTCCTGGGGGGAGGGCCGGCGGTACCTACGAGCAGTACTTC

d_call: .
j_call: TRBJ1-1
v_call: TRBV18
cdr3_aa: CASSPSEETEAFF
cdr3_nt: TGTGCCAGCTCACCTTCCGAAGAGACTGAAGCTTTCTTT

d_call: TRBD1
j_call: TRBJ1-4
v_call: TRBV6-1
cdr3_aa: CASIPPGTGGEKLFF
cdr3_nt: TGTGCCAGCATTCCGCCCGGGACAGGGGGTGAAAAACTGTTTTTT

d_call: .
j_call: TRBJ1-2
v_call: TRBV5-1
cdr3_aa: CASSGETESFCYTF
cdr3_nt: TGCGCCAGCAGTGGTGAGACAGAGAGTTTCTGCTACACCTTC

d_call: .
j_call: TRBJ2-7
v_call: TRBV27
cdr3_aa: CASSPIGGRLFYEQYF
cdr3_nt: TGTGCCAGCAGTCCTATAGGGGGAAGACTATTCTACGAGCAGTACTTC

d_call: TRBD1
j_call: TRBJ1-2
v_call: TRBV6-1
cdr3_aa: CASSNGQGGGYTF
cdr3_nt: TGTGCCAGCAGTAATGGACAGGGAGGAGGCTACACCTTC

d_call: .
j_call: TRBJ2-3
v_call: TRBV5-1
cdr3_aa: CASSSIAVSTDTQYF
cdr3_nt: TGCGCCAGCAGCTCCATAGCGGTGAGCACAGATACGCAGTATTTT

d_call: .
j_call: TRBJ1-2
v_call: TRBV5-1
cdr3_aa: CASSQQETYGYTF
cdr3_nt: TGCGCCAGCAGCCAACAGGAGACCTATGGCTACACCTTC

d_call: .
j_call: TRBJ2-5
v_call: TRBV5-6
cdr3_aa: CASSPDGGYQETQYF
cdr3_nt: TGTGCCAGCAGCCCAGACGGGGGTTACCAAGAGACCCAGTACTTC

d_call: .
j_call: TRBJ2-1
v_call: TRBV14
cdr3_aa: CASSPTRHNEQFF
cdr3_nt: TGTGCCAGCAGCCCGACTCGACACAATGAGCAGTTCTTC

d_call: .
j_call: TRBJ1-1
v_call: TRBV6-5
cdr3_aa: CASSYRGPGNTEAFF
cdr3_nt: TGTGCCAGCAGTTATAGGGGCCCGGGGAACACTGAAGCTTTCTTT

d_call: TRBD2
j_call: TRBJ2-1
v_call: TRBV30
cdr3_aa: CAWASGRYNEQFF
cdr3_nt: TGTGCCTGGGCTAGCGGGAGATACAATGAGCAGTTCTTC

d_call: .
j_call: TRBJ2-1
v_call: TRBV4-1
cdr3_aa: CASSQGVLALNEQFF
cdr3_nt: TGCGCCAGCAGCCAAGGGGTGCTAGCTCTCAATGAGCAGTTCTTC

d_call: .
j_call: TRBJ1-1
v_call: TRBV7-2
cdr3_aa: CASSLARGNTEAFF
cdr3_nt: TGTGCCAGCAGCTTAGCGCGCGGGAACACTGAAGCTTTCTTT

d_call: .
j_call: TRBJ2-1
v_call: TRBV6-1
cdr3_aa: CASAEMRDSYNEQFF
cdr3_nt: TGTGCCAGCGCAGAAATGCGGGACTCTTACAATGAGCAGTTCTTC

d_call: TRBD1
j_call: TRBJ1-5
v_call: TRBV7-8
cdr3_aa: CASSLAYGQGARQPQHF
cdr3_nt: TGTGCCAGCAGCTTGGCGTACGGACAGGGGGCAAGGCAGCCCCAGCATTTT

d_call: TRBD1
j_call: TRBJ1-6
v_call: TRBV5-1
cdr3_aa: CASSLGTGSASPLHF
cdr3_nt: TGCGCCAGCAGCTTGGGGACAGGGTCTGCTTCACCCCTCCACTTT

d_call: .
j_call: TRBJ2-7
v_call: TRBV29-1
cdr3_aa: CSVEALAGDEQYF
cdr3_nt: TGCAGCGTTGAAGCTCTAGCAGGCGACGAGCAGTACTTC

d_call: .
j_call: TRBJ2-7
v_call: TRBV6-5
cdr3_aa: CASSWGLADTYEQYF
cdr3_nt: TGTGCCAGCAGCTGGGGGCTAGCGGATACCTACGAGCAGTACTTC